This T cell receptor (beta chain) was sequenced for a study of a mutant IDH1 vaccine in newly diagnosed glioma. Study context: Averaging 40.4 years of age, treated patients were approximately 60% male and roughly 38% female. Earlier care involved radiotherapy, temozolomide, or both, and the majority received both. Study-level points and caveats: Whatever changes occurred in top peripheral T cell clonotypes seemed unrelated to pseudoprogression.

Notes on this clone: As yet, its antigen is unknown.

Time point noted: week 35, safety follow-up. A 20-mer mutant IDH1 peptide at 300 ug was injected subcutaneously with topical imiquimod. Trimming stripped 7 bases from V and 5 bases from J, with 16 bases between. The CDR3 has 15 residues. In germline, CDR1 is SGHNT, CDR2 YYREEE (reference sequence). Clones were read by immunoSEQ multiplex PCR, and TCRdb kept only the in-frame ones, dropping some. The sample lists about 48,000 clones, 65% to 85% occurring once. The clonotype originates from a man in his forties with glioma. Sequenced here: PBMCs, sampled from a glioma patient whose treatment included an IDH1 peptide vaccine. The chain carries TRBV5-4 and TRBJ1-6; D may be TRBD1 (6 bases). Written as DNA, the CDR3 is TGTGCCAGCCGATACAGGGAACCTAATAATTCACCCCTCCACTTT. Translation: CASRYREPNNSPLHF.